This T cell receptor (beta chain) was sequenced in a study of T cell changes during pregnancy in multiple sclerosis. The CDR3 totals 14 residues. Germline loops: CDR1 SSHAT, CDR2 FNYEAQ (reference sequence). Libraries were prepared by immunoSEQ multiplex PCR; TCRdb keeps only in-frame clonotypes and omits some of them. The table lists 50,000 to 55,000 clones, nearly 95% of them singletons, with roughly 0.47% in the top ten. Worth noting for this clone: One end of the junction varies from germline; a read error may be responsible.

The sequenced sample was CD4+ T cells from peripheral blood mononuclear cells, obtained in the third trimester of pregnancy. The J gene is TRBJ2-2, the V gene TRBV7-7, with D unresolved. This TCR came from a female donor with multiple sclerosis, enrolled in a pregnancy study. The CDR3 loop is CASSSARNTGELFF. The CDR3 DNA follows: TGTGCTAGCAGCTCCGCGCGAAACACCGGGGAGCTGTTTTTT.